A selection of T cell receptor beta chains follows, all from one sample in a study of T cell responses to AZD1222 COVID-19 vaccine. Method: immunoSEQ multiplex PCR; TCRdb's copy keeps in-frame clones and lacks some. Here the sample spans 180,000 or so clones, about 89% being singletons. The source was peripheral blood, collected on day 0 of AZD1222 vaccination. The receptors were sampled from an adult in good health. The CDR3 runs from the conserved cysteine through the conserved F or W. The order of the fields is D gene, V gene, clone size, J gene, CDR3 DNA, CDR3 protein. The D gene is left open where the match is weak. Some rows mark clone size as missing; the rest say once, few, many or name a class of expanded clone.

>NA|TRBV5-1|NA|TRBJ2-7
TGCGCCAGCAGTCCCGGGACGCAAAACTCCTACGAGCAGTACTTC
CASSPGTQNSYEQYF
>TRBD1|TRBV30|NA|TRBJ1-3
TGTGCCTGGAGTCTATGGACAGGGACCGTTATCTTCTCTGGAAACACCATATATTTT
CAWSLWTGTVIFSGNTIYF
>TRBD1|TRBV6-5|NA|TRBJ2-1
TGTGCCAGCAGCGGGGGGACAGGGTATGAGCAGTTCTTC
CASSGGTGYEQFF
>NA|TRBV28|NA|TRBJ2-7
TGTGCCAGCAGTGCCGTCATAGGGGAGCAGTACTTC
CASSAVIGEQYF
>NA|TRBV9|once|TRBJ2-3
TGTGCCAGCGCCTCCAAGTCCACAGATACGCAGTATTTT
CASASKSTDTQYF
>NA|TRBV5-6|once|TRBJ2-3
TGTGCCAGCAGCTTGATAAGCCGTCATGGGGCCACAGATACGCAGTATTTT
CASSLISRHGATDTQYF
>NA|TRBV27|NA|TRBJ1-6
TGTGCCAGCAGTGCAAGACTCAATTCACCCCTCCACTTT
CASSARLNSPLHF
>TRBD2|TRBV5-4|NA|TRBJ2-1
TGTGCCAGCAGCTTTGACGAGGCGGGGGGCAATGAGCAGTTCTTC
CASSFDEAGGNEQFF
>NA|TRBV19|NA|TRBJ1-5
TGTGCCAGTAGTCTAGGACAGCGCAATCAGCCCCAGCATTTT
CASSLGQRNQPQHF
>NA|TRBV3-1/TRBV3-2|NA|TRBJ2-5
TGTGCCAGCAGCCACCGCCATCCACAACCGGGAGCTAGAAAAGAGACCCAGTACTTC
CASSHRHPQPGARKETQYF
>TRBD1|TRBV12-3/TRBV12-4|NA|TRBJ2-1
TGTGCCAGCACACAGGGGGATTTAGGTGAGCAGTTCTTC
CASTQGDLGEQFF
>NA|TRBV4-1|once|TRBJ1-1
TGCGCCAGCAGCCAAGATCTTGCAGGGAACACTGAAGCTTTCTTT
CASSQDLAGNTEAFF
>NA|TRBV4-3|NA|TRBJ1-5
TGCGCCAGCAGCGAAGGCATACGGCAGCCCCAGCATTTT
CASSEGIRQPQHF
>NA|TRBV11-2|NA|TRBJ1-6
TGTGCCAGCAGCCGAGGGAATGAGAGGTTCTCCTATAATTCACCCCTCCACTTT
CASSRGNERFSYNSPLHF
>TRBD1|TRBV19|NA|TRBJ1-2
TGTGCCAGTAGTATTTGGCAGGGGGACGCGTCCAACCCAGCTAACTATGGCTACACCTTC
CASSIWQGDASNPANYGYTF
>NA|TRBV28|once|TRBJ1-2
TGTGCCAGCAGTTTAGGGGGGGCGCTCAATGGCTACACCTTC
CASSLGGALNGYTF
>NA|TRBV18|NA|TRBJ1-5
TGTGCCAGCTCACCAGGGGACGGTCAGCCCCAGCATTTT
CASSPGDGQPQHF
>NA|TRBV25-1|NA|TRBJ1-1
TGTGCCAGCAGTGGAGTGGGACCCAACACTGAAGCTTTCTTT
CASSGVGPNTEAFF
>NA|TRBV7-9|NA|TRBJ1-2
TGTGCCAGCAGCTTAGCCGCAGGGACCGATGGCTACACCTTC
CASSLAAGTDGYTF
>TRBD1|TRBV6-2/TRBV6-3|NA|TRBJ1-2
TGTGCCAGCAGTAGATCCGGGACAGGGTCGGGCTATGGCTACACCTTC
CASSRSGTGSGYGYTF